The sequence of this T cell receptor beta chain was determined in a study of a mutant IDH1 vaccine in newly diagnosed glioma. About the research overall: Initiation of the vaccine course occurred 4-6 weeks after radiotherapy alone, or alongside temozolomide cycles.

Time point: week 35, safety follow-up. Doses consisted of 300 ug of mutant IDH1 20-mer peptide each, paired with topical imiquimod. Weeks 1, 3, 5, 7, 11, 15, 19 and 23 were when patients received their eight vaccinations. The study, taken as a whole, reports: Pseudoprogression seemed unlinked to shifts in top peripheral T cell clonotypes. In 80% to 95% of patients, immune responses induced by the vaccine occurred.

This clone was found once. Its antigen is still unknown. Deletions cut 2 bases from V and 8 bases from J, with 12 bases between. The V gene's germline CDR1 is LNHDA and CDR2 SQIVND (reference sequence). The CDR3 is 13 residues long. Measured with immunoSEQ multiplex PCR; TCRdb has only the in-frame clones, and not every one. The sample shows about 41,000 clones, over 75% of them seen only once. The source of this sequence is a man between 40 and 49 years old with glioma. The chain joins TRBV19 to TRBJ2-5, with a tentative D call TRBD1 (5 bases). The material was PBMCs, obtained from a glioma patient whose treatment included an IDH1 peptide vaccine. In nucleotides, the CDR3 is TGTGCCAGTAGTATAAGCCGAGACAGTACCCAGTACTTC. This translates into CASSISRDSTQYF.